Each of the 15 T cell receptor beta chains below was sequenced from the same sample in a study of cytomegalovirus exposure and HLA in healthy donors. 13 Jbeta primers and 60 Vbeta primers were used for the PCR. The table came from immunoSEQ multiplex PCR; TCRdb's copy has only in-frame clones and leaves some out. Here the sample spans 150,000 to 200,000 clones, around three quarters being singletons. The sequenced sample consisted of PBMCs. The receptor source for this set is a woman in her thirties or forties in good health and CMV-seronegative.

The chain has TRBV29-1 and TRBJ2-3; 8 bases are a match to TRBD1. CDR3 length: 14 amino acids. J gave up 3 bases and V 4 bases, and 6 bases lay outside the gene matches. Germline assignment: CDR1 SQVTM and CDR2 ANQGSEA. The CDR3 sequence: CSVGTGFKTDTQYF. The CDR3 DNA sequence: TGCAGCGTTGGGACAGGGTTCAAGACAGATACGCAGTATTTT.

This clone has a handful of counts. The J gene is TRBJ2-1, the V gene TRBV9; 7 bases agree with TRBD1. Germline CDR1 and CDR2: SGDLS and YYNGEE. V shed 4 bases, J shed 6 bases, and the junction held 10 bases outside the gene matches. The CDR3 runs 15 residues. CDR3 amino acids: CASSPRDRVGNEQFF. In DNA form, the CDR3 reads TGTGCCAGCAGCCCCCGCGACAGGGTTGGCAATGAGCAGTTCTTC.

The V gene is TRBV7-8, the J gene TRBJ2-5, with D unclear. The CDR3 spans 14 residues. Germline V gene lookup returns CDR1 SGHVS and CDR2 FQNEAQ. Trimming removed 4 bases from V and 1 base from J, with 10 bases in between. The CDR3 nucleotides read TGTGCCAGCAGCTCTACCTCGCCCCAAGAGACCCAGTACTTC. Translation: CASSSTSPQETQYF.

The rearrangement joins TRBV7-2 to TRBJ2-3; D is unclear. In germline, CDR1 is SGHTA, CDR2 FQGNSA. CDR3 length equals 14 residues. V gave up 2 bases and J gave up 1 base, with 7 bases separating them. The CDR3 region is CASSLSPGTDTQYF. CDR3 in DNA: TGTGCCAGCAGCTTAAGCCCCGGCACAGATACGCAGTATTTT.

DNA for the CDR3: TGCGCCAGCAGCCCGACTAGCGGGACGACCGATACGCAGTATTTT. It encodes CASSPTSGTTDTQYF. The chain uses TRBV5-1 and TRBJ2-3; 11 bases are shared with TRBD2. The CDR3 extends over 15 amino acids. Germline lookup yields CDR1 SGHRS and CDR2 YFSETQ. The V and J ends lost 4 bases and 6 bases, in that order; junction bases with no gene match: 7.

This clone is a singleton in its sample. J is TRBJ2-5 and V is TRBV7-2; 7 bases align to TRBD1. The J call may be incorrect, as the DNA end agrees better with TRBJ2-7. Germline-derived CDR1 and CDR2 are SGHTA and FQGNSA. This CDR3 contains 14 residues. The CDR3 protein is CASSPGGLRYEQYF. CDR3 nucleotides: TGTGCCAGCAGTCCAGGGGGATTGAGGTACGAGCAGTACTTC.

This clone has only one observation. The genes are TRBV27 and TRBJ2-1; 10 nucleotides agree with TRBD2. From germline, CDR1 is MNHEY and CDR2 SMNVEV (reference sequence). Trimming removed 7 bases from V and 9 bases from J; junction bases left unmatched: 3. This CDR3 spans 12 amino acids. The CDR3 sequence: CASTKREGEQFF. The CDR3 DNA reads TGTGCCAGCACCAAGCGGGAGGGTGAGCAGTTCTTC.

The V gene is TRBV6-5, the J gene TRBJ2-5; 11 bases match TRBD2. The J segment lost 4 bases and the V segment lost 4 bases, leaving 5 bases of the junction unmatched. The CDR3 runs 15 residues. The germline gives CDR1 MNHEY, CDR2 SVGAGI. DNA of the CDR3: TGTGCCAGCAGTTTAGCGGGAGGGCCGGGAGAGACCCAGTACTTC. Translation: CASSLAGGPGETQYF.

This chain links TRBV6-5 with TRBJ1-2, with a possible D match to TRBD1 (6 bases). Between the trimmed V and J ends, which lost 2 bases and 6 bases, there was a span of 19 bases. In germline, CDR1 is MNHEY, CDR2 SVGAGI. This CDR3 comprises 16 residues. DNA of the CDR3: TGTGCCAGCAGTTACCGACAGGCCGGGGGGAGTAATGGCTACACCTTC. This sequence encodes CASSYRQAGGSNGYTF.

J is TRBJ2-5 and V is TRBV5-4; D unclear. From germline, CDR1 is SGHNT and CDR2 YYREEE (reference sequence). This CDR3 contains 14 residues. Deletions cut 2 bases from V and 7 bases from J, with 15 bases between. The CDR3: CASSFDTAQTTQYF. For the CDR3, the DNA is TGTGCCAGCAGCTTCGACACTGCACAAACGACCCAGTACTTC.

This sequence joins TRBV30 and TRBJ1-5, with TRBD1 identical over 7 bases. Germline CDR1 reads GTSNPN; CDR2 reads SVGIG (reference sequence). The CDR3 runs 13 residues. Trimming cost V 5 bases and J 5 bases; bases outside gene matches: 6. For the CDR3, the DNA is TGTGCCTGGGGCACAGGGGTGGATCAGCCCCAGCATTTT. It codes for CAWGTGVDQPQHF.

This clone was seen a few times. This chain links TRBV6-1 with TRBJ1-3; tentatively, D is TRBD1 (6 bases). CDR1 is MNHNS, CDR2 SASEGT, per germline. Trimming took off 4 bases at V and 2 bases at J, with 9 bases between the two ends. This CDR3 contains 14 residues. DNA for the CDR3: TGTGCCAGCAGTGTCGGGGGGCCTGGAAACACCATATATTTT. It encodes CASSVGGPGNTIYF.

The chain recombines TRBV4-1 with TRBJ1-6; D not certain. Deletions cut 1 base from V and 9 bases from J, with 10 bases between. Germline CDR1 and CDR2: MGHRA and YSYEKL. The CDR3 covers 14 residues. The CDR3 loop is CASSQVRGSSPLHF. As DNA, the CDR3 is TGCGCCAGCAGCCAAGTGAGAGGGAGTTCACCCCTCCACTTT.

The rearrangement uses TRBV28 and TRBJ2-7; D ambiguous. This CDR3 contains 15 residues. V was trimmed by 6 bases and J by 2 bases, leaving 17 bases between them. CDR1 and CDR2 from the germline V gene are MDHEN and SYDVKM. The CDR3 spells CASSPRAGGPYEQYF. CDR3 coding DNA: TGTGCCAGCAGCCCCCGCGCCGGTGGGCCCTACGAGCAGTACTTC. Full variable domain (rest looked up from reference TRBV28 and TRBJ2-7): DVKVTQSSRYLVKRTGEKVFLECVQDMDHENMFWYRQDPGLGLRLIYFSYDVKMKEKGDIPEGYSVSREKKERFSLILESASTNQTSMYLCASSPRAGGPYEQYFGPGTRLTVT.

The chain is built from TRBV13 and TRBJ2-3, with TRBD2 matching over 14 bases. The V segment lost 3 bases and the J segment 6 bases; nucleotides outside the gene matches: 5. CDR3 length: 16 residues. Germline V gene lookup returns CDR1 PRHDT and CDR2 FYEKMQ (reference sequence). The CDR3 DNA reads as TGTGCCAGCAGCTTGGGACTAGCGGGGGCCTGGGATACGCAGTATTTT. Translating gives CASSLGLAGAWDTQYF.